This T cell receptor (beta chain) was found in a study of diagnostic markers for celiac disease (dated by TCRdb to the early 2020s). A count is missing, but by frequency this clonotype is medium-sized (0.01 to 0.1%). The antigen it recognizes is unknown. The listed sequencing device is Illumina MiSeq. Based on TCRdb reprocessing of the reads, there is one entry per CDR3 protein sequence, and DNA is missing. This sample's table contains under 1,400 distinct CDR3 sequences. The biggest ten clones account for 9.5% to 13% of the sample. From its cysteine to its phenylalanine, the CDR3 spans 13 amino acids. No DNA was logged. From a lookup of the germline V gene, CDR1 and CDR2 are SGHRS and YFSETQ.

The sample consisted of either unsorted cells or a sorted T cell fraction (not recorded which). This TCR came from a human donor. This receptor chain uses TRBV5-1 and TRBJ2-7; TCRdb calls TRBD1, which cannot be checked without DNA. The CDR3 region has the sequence CASTDRVTYEQYF.